This T cell receptor (beta chain) originates from a study of T cells after somatic rescue of genetic block. Generated by immunoSEQ multiplex PCR, the TCRdb table keeps only in-frame clones and is missing some. The table lists more than 70,000 clones, about 87% of them singletons. With 1 base clipped from V and 0 bases from J, the junction kept 6 bases outside the gene matches. The germline V gene encodes CDR1 SNHLY and CDR2 FYNNEI. The CDR3 loop spans 20 amino acids. The chain recombines TRBV2 with TRBJ2-1, with 16 bases fitting TRBD2. The receptor comes from a woman younger than 30. The source material was peripheral blood mononuclear cells (PBMCs). The CDR3 DNA reads as TGTGCCAGCAGTGAAGGACCGGGACTAGCGGGAGGGAGCTCCTACAATGAGCAGTTCTTC. Its translation: CASSEGPGLAGGSSYNEQFF.